What follows is one T cell receptor beta chain and its context. This sample was taken from a study of OX40 agonist ivuxolimab in advanced cancers. Trimming left V 0 bases short and J 7 bases short, with 12 bases between. The CDR3 has 13 amino acids. From germline, CDR1 is GTSNPN and CDR2 SVGIG (reference sequence). Sequenced by immunoSEQ multiplex PCR; TCRdb stores in-frame clones only, minus some. This repertoire shows 70,000 or so clones, more than 85% found once; its top ten account for just under 0.3%. The receptor comes from an adult with an advanced solid tumor such as melanoma, head and neck, liver or kidney cancer. This sequence joins TRBV30 and TRBJ1-2; a possible D gene is TRBD1 (5 bases). The input for sequencing was CD4+ or CD8+ T cells sorted from blood, taken in a trial of the OX40 agonist ivuxolimab. CDR3 DNA: TGTGCCTGGAGTGTCAAGGCTCAGGGTGGCTACACCTTC. Translation: CAWSVKAQGGYTF.